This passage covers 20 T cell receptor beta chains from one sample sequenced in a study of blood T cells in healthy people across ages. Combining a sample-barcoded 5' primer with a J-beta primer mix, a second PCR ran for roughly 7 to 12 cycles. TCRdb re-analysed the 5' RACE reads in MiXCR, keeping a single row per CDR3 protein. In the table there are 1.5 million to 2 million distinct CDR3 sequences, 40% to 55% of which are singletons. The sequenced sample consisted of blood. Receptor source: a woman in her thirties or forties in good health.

In nucleotides, the CDR3 is TGCGCCAGCAGCCAAGATTACTCTGAGCAGTTCTTC. It is translated as CASSQDYSEQFF. This chain links TRBV4-3 with TRBJ2-1, with D unclear. Germline values: CDR1 LGHNA, CDR2 YSLEER. This CDR3 has 12 amino acids. Trimming cost V 0 bases and J 9 bases, with 6 bases left between them.

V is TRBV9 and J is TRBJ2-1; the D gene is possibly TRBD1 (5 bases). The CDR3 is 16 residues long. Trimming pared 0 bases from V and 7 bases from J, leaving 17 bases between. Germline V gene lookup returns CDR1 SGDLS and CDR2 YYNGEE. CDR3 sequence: CASSVGRGPSGNEQFF. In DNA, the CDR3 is TGTGCCAGCAGCGTAGGAAGGGGTCCCTCTGGGAATGAGCAGTTCTTC. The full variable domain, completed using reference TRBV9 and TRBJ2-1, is DSGVTQTPKHLITATGQRVTLRCSPRSGDLSVYWYQQSLDQGLQFLIQYYNGEERAKGNILERFSAQQFPDLHSELNLSSLELGDSALYFCASSVGRGPSGNEQFFGPGTRLTVL.

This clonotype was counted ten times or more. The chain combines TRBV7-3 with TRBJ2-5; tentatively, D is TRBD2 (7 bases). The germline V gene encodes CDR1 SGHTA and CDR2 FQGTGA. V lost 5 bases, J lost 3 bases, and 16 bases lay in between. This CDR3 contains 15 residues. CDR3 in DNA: TGTGCCAGCAGCGTAAGGGGGGGGGTCGAAGAGACCCAGTACTTC. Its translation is CASSVRGGVEETQYF.

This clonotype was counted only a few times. This CDR3 reads CASSQDPVFNEKLFF. In DNA, the CDR3 is TGCGCCAGCAGCCAAGATCCCGTTTTCAATGAAAAACTGTTTTTT. The chain joins TRBV4-3 to TRBJ1-4, with no clear D. The V end lost 0 bases, the J end lost 5 bases, and 10 bases lay between the germline ends. CDR3 length: 15 residues. Germline V gene sequence: CDR1 LGHNA, CDR2 YSLEER.

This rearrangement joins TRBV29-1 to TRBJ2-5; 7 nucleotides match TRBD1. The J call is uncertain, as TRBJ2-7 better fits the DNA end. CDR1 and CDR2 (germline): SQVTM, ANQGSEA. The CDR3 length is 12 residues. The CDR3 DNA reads TGCAGCGTGGTACAGGGGACCCACGAGCAGTACTTC. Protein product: CSVVQGTHEQYF.

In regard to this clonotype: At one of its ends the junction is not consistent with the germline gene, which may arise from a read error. CDR3 sequence (DNA): TGTGCCAGCAGCCATGCTGAAGCTAGTACAGATACGCGGTATTTT. This sequence encodes CASSHAEASTDTRYF. The chain has TRBV4-2 and TRBJ2-3; the D is unclear. CDR1 LGHNA and CDR2 YNFKEQ come from the germline V gene. This CDR3 has 15 amino acids.

In nucleotides, the CDR3 is TGTGCCAGCAGCCTGAATCGGGGGGCGGGCCATGAGCAGTTCTTC. Amino acid sequence: CASSLNRGAGHEQFF. This sequence joins TRBV7-2 and TRBJ2-1, with D maybe TRBD2 (7 bases). The ends were cut back, 5 bases at V and 8 bases at J, with 19 bases in the middle. Germline CDR1 and CDR2: SGHTA and FQGNSA. This CDR3 is built from 15 residues.

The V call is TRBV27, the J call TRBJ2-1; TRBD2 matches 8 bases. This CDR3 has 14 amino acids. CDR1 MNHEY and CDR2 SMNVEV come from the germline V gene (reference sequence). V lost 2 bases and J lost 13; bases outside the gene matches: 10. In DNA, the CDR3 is TGTGCCAGCAGTTTAGGCGGGACTAGGGAGACCCAGTTCTTC. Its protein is CASSLGGTRETQFF.

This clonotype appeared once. The chain's CDR3 is CASSGIQGDTGELFF. The CDR3 DNA follows: TGTGCCAGCAGTGGGATACAGGGAGACACCGGGGAGCTGTTTTTT. The V gene is TRBV2, the J gene TRBJ2-2; D possibly corresponds to TRBD1 (6 bases). The CDR3 extends over 15 amino acids. The V gene lost 4 bases and the J gene lost 3 bases, with 12 bases spanning the gap. Germline loops: CDR1 SNHLY, CDR2 FYNNEI.

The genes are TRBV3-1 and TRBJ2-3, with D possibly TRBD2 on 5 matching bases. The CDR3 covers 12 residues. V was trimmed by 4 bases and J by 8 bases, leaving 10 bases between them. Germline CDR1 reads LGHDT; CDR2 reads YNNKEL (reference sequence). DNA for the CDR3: TGTGCCAGCAGCCCGGACTCCGGTACGCAGTATTTT. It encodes CASSPDSGTQYF.

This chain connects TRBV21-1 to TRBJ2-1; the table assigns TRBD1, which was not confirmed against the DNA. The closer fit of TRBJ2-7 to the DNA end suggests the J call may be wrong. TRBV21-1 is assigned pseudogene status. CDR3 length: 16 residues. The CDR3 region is CASSTYRASSYNEQYF. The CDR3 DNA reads TGTGCCAGCAGCACCTACAGGGCAAGCTCCTACAATGAGCAGTACTTC.

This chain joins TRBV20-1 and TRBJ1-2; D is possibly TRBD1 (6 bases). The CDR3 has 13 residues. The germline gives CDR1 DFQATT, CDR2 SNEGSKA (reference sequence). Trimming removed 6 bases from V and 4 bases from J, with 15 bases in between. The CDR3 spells CSAPDSKAYGYTF. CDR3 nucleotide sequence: TGCAGTGCCCCGGACAGTAAGGCCTATGGCTACACCTTC.

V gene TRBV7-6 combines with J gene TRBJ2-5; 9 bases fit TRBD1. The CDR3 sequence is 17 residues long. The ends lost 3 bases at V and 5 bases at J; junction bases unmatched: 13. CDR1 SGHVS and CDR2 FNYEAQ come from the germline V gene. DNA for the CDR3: TGTGCCAGCAGCTTTAACCCCACCGGGACAGGGTTGGAGACCCAGTACTTC. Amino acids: CASSFNPTGTGLETQYF.

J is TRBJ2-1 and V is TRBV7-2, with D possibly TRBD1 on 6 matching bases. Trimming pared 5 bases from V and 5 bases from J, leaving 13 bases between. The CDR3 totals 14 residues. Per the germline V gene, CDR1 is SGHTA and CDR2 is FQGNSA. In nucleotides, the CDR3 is TGTGCCAGCAGCCCTCGGGACACCAACAATGAGCAGTTCTTC. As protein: CASSPRDTNNEQFF.

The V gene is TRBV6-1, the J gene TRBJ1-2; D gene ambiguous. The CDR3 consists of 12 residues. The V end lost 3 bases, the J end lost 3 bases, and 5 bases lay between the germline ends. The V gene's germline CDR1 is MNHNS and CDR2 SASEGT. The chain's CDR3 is CASSDTDYGYTF. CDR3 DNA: TGTGCCAGCAGTGACACAGACTATGGCTACACCTTC.

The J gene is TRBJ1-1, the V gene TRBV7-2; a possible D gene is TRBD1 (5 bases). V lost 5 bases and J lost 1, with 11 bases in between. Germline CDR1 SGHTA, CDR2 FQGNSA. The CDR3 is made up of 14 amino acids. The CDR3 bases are TGTGCCAGCAGCGTAAGTCAGGGGAACACTGAAGCTTTCTTT. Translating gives CASSVSQGNTEAFF.

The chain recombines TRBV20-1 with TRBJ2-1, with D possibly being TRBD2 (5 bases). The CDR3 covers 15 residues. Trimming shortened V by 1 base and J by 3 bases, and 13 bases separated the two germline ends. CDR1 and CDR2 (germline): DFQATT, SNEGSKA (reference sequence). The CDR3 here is CSARGGSVGYNEQFF. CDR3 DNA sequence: TGCAGTGCTAGAGGGGGTAGCGTGGGCTACAATGAGCAGTTCTTC.

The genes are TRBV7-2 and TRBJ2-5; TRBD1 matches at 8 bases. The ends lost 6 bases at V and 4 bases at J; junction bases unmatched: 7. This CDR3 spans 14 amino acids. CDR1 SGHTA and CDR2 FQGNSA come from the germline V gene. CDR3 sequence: CASRFPDRVETQYF. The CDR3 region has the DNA TGTGCCAGCAGATTCCCGGACAGGGTAGAGACCCAGTACTTC.

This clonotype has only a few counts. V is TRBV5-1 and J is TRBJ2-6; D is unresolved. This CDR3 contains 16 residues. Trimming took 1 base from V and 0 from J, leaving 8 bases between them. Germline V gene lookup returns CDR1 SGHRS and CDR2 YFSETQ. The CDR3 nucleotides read TGCGCCAGCAGCTTGCCTCACAGCTCTGGGGCCAACGTCCTGACTTTC. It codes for CASSLPHSSGANVLTF.

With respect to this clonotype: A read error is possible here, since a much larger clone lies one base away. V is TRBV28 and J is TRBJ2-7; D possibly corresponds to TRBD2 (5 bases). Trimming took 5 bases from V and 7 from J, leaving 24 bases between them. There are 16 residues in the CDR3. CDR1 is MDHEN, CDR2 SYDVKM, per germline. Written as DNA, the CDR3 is TGTGCCAGCAGTGAGAATCCGGGATCTCTCCCTTGGGAGCAGTACTTC. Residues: CASSENPGSLPWEQYF.